The 28 T cell receptor beta chains presented below share a single source sample, sequenced in a study of memory CD4+ T cells and cytomegalovirus serostatus. The sort gate was single viable CD3+CD4+CD8-CD45RO+ cells for memory CD4+ T cells. Libraries were prepared by immunoSEQ multiplex PCR; TCRdb keeps only in-frame clonotypes and omits some of them. The sample yields about 50,000 clones, under 80% seen once. Sequencing was done on a sample of memory CD4+ T cells from blood. These receptors all come from an adult in good health and CMV-seronegative.

The chain recombines TRBV29-1 with TRBJ1-5, with a possible D match to TRBD1 (5 bases). Germline lookup yields CDR1 SQVTM and CDR2 ANQGSEA. The CDR3 is 14 residues long. Trimming cost V 4 bases and J 4 bases, with 14 bases left between them. The CDR3 nucleotides read TGCAGCGTTGCCGTGGGACTCCAGAATCAGCCCCAGCATTTT. This encodes CSVAVGLQNQPQHF.

V and J are TRBV19 and TRBJ2-5; no clear D gene. The CDR3 spans 13 residues. Germline CDR1 is LNHDA and CDR2 is SQIVND (reference sequence). V was shortened by 4 bases and J by 2 bases, with 8 bases between the two germline ends. CDR3 nucleotide sequence: TGTGCCAGTAGTAAACTACTTCAAGAGACCCAGTACTTC. This encodes CASSKLLQETQYF. Full variable domain (missing parts from reference TRBV19 and TRBJ2-5): DGGITQSPKYLFRKEGQNVTLSCEQNLNHDAMYWYRQDPGQGLRLIYYSQIVNDFQKGDIAEGYSVSREKKESFPLTVTSAQKNPTAFYLCASSKLLQETQYFGPGTRLLVL.

This clone was observed a few times. The genes are TRBV4-1 and TRBJ1-2; TRBD1 matches at 7 bases. The germline V gene has CDR1 MGHRA and CDR2 YSYEKL. Trimming removed 5 bases from V and 0 bases from J; junction bases left unmatched: 15. The CDR3 extends over 18 amino acids. CDR3 in amino acids: CASSDLGRDSKTNYGYTF. For the CDR3, the DNA is TGCGCCAGCAGCGACCTGGGCCGGGACAGCAAAACTAACTATGGCTACACCTTC.

The rearrangement joins TRBV5-4 to TRBJ2-7; possible D gene TRBD2, 7 bases. This CDR3 is built from 14 residues. V shed 0 bases and J shed 2 bases, with 9 bases lying between them. CDR1 and CDR2 from the germline V gene are SGHNT and YYREEE (reference sequence). Written as DNA, the CDR3 is TGTGCCAGCAGCTTGGGGGAGGGGGCCTACGAGCAGTACTTC. Protein product: CASSLGEGAYEQYF. The entire variable domain, with the rest obtained from reference TRBV5-4 and TRBJ2-7, is as follows: ETGVTQSPTHLIKTRGQQVTLRCSSQSGHNTVSWYQQALGQGPQFIFQYYREEENGRGNFPPRFSGLQFPNYSSELNVNALELDDSALYLCASSLGEGAYEQYFGPGTRLTVT.

This clone came up once. The CDR3 DNA is TGTGCCAGCAGCTACAATCCCCTAGGGAGTTACGAGCAGTACTTC. It encodes CASSYNPLGSYEQYF. The rearrangement links TRBV11-2 to TRBJ2-7; D may be TRBD2 (5 bases). V shed 4 bases and J shed 4 bases, with 17 bases lying between them. Per germline, CDR1 SGHAT and CDR2 FQNNGV. This CDR3 has 15 amino acids.

This chain links TRBV7-9 with TRBJ1-4; 7 nucleotides align to TRBD1. Germline V CDR1 and CDR2: SEHNR, FQNEAQ (reference sequence). Unmatched junction bases numbered 4, after V lost 3 bases and J lost 6 bases. The CDR3 runs to 14 residues. The CDR3 protein is CASSLTGLHEKLFF. CDR3 bases: TGTGCCAGCAGCTTGACAGGGTTGCATGAAAAACTGTTTTTT.

This chain links TRBV10-3 with TRBJ2-1, with D possibly being TRBD2 (5 bases). Trimming shortened V by 4 bases and J by 2 bases, and 15 bases separated the two germline ends. CDR3 length: 16 amino acids. Germline CDR1 ENHRY, CDR2 SYGVKD. The CDR3 bases are TGTGCCATCAGTGGAAGCGCTGCCGGGGCCTACAATGAGCAGTTCTTC. It codes for CAISGSAAGAYNEQFF.

The chain carries TRBV7-8 and TRBJ2-7, with D unclear. The CDR3 extends over 15 amino acids. CDR1 is SGHVS and CDR2 is FQNEAQ in the germline V gene. Trimming shortened V by 1 base and J by 4 bases, and 14 bases separated the two germline ends. Written as DNA, the CDR3 is TGTGCCAGCAGCTTAGGTCACGGTTTTTCTTACGAGCAGTACTTC. This sequence encodes CASSLGHGFSYEQYF.

This clone was picked up a small number of times. This sample also contains other DNA sequences that code for the same CDR3. The V and J genes are TRBV5-1 and TRBJ1-3, with 9 bases aligning to TRBD1. Germline V gives CDR1 SGHRS, CDR2 YFSETQ. J gave up 4 bases and V 2 bases, and 1 base lay outside the gene matches. This CDR3 has 14 residues. CDR3 protein: CASSLQGAGNTIYF. The CDR3 region has the DNA TGCGCCAGCAGCTTACAGGGGGCAGGAAACACCATATATTTT.

This clone showed up just once. This chain joins TRBV6-1 and TRBJ2-7, with TRBD2 identical over 10 bases. V shed 6 bases and J 7 bases; nucleotides not matched to a gene: 9. The CDR3 is 14 amino acids. Germline V lookup: CDR1 MNHNS, CDR2 SASEGT. The CDR3 DNA follows: TGTGCCAGCAGACCGGGACTAGCGTCGGGGGAGCAGTACTTC. Amino acid sequence: CASRPGLASGEQYF.

The gene calls are TRBV5-1 and TRBJ2-5; D is uncertain. Deletions cut 10 bases from V and 1 base from J, with 11 bases between. CDR1 is SGHRS and CDR2 is YFSETQ in the germline V gene. The CDR3 has 12 residues. The CDR3 DNA follows: TGCGCCTCACGGCAGCGCCAAGAGACCCAGTACTTC. Its translation: CASRQRQETQYF.

The chain has TRBV14 and TRBJ2-2, with 8 bases aligning to TRBD1. The CDR3 has 16 amino acids. The germline V gene has CDR1 SGHDN and CDR2 FVKESK. The ends lost 3 bases at V and 4 bases at J; junction bases unmatched: 7. The CDR3 protein is CASSQRGTGGTGELFF. CDR3 coding DNA: TGTGCCAGCAGCCAGAGGGGAACAGGGGGCACCGGGGAGCTGTTTTTT. The whole variable domain, remainder taken from reference TRBV14 and TRBJ2-2, is EAGVTQFPSHSVIEKGQTVTLRCDPISGHDNLYWYRRVMGKEIKFLLHFVKESKQDESGMPNNRFLAERTGGTYSTLKVQPAELEDSGVYFCASSQRGTGGTGELFFGEGSRLTVL.

This clone has only a few counts. The chain uses TRBV7-9 and TRBJ1-1, with D tentatively TRBD1 (5 bases). Trimming stripped 5 bases from V and 0 bases from J, with 25 bases between. Germline-derived CDR1 and CDR2 are SEHNR and FQNEAQ (reference sequence). The CDR3 runs to 19 residues. The CDR3 region has the DNA TGTGCCAGCAGCCGCCCACTGGGACGGAGTACCAACATGAACACTGAAGCTTTCTTT. Translating gives CASSRPLGRSTNMNTEAFF.

CDR3 DNA: TGTGCCAGCAGCTTTAGCGGGTTGCAAGAGACCCAGTACTTC. This encodes CASSFSGLQETQYF. The rearrangement joins TRBV5-6 to TRBJ2-5; 7 nucleotides agree with TRBD2. V lost 2 bases and J lost 2; bases outside the gene matches: 3. The CDR3 totals 14 residues. Germline lookup yields CDR1 SGHDT and CDR2 YYEEEE.

This clone was seen a few times. The chain carries TRBV11-1 and TRBJ2-1; D is ambiguous. CDR3 length equals 13 residues. CDR1 and CDR2 (germline): SGHAT, FQDESV (reference sequence). V lost 7 bases and J 6 bases, leaving 13 bases between the germline ends. CDR3 protein: CASTRRGFNEQFF. CDR3 nucleotides: TGTGCCAGCACCCGTAGAGGTTTCAATGAGCAGTTCTTC.

V usage is TRBV10-3 and J usage is TRBJ2-7; possibly TRBD2 for D (6 bases). The V end was cut by 0 bases, the J end by 2 bases, with 14 bases between. Germline CDR1 ENHRY, CDR2 SYGVKD. The CDR3 extends over 16 amino acids. CDR3: CAISESRGTHTYEQYF. The CDR3 DNA sequence: TGTGCCATCAGTGAGTCGAGAGGGACTCATACCTACGAGCAGTACTTC.

The chain has TRBV11-2 and TRBJ2-3; the D gene is possibly TRBD2 (7 bases). The ends were cut back, 0 bases at V and 3 bases at J, with 13 bases in the middle. CDR1 is SGHAT and CDR2 is FQNNGV in the germline V gene. The CDR3 runs to 16 residues. The CDR3 loop reads CASSLDRGAGTDTQYF. The CDR3 region has the DNA TGTGCCAGCAGCTTAGATCGGGGGGCGGGGACAGATACGCAGTATTTT.

V is TRBV5-4 and J is TRBJ2-7, with TRBD1 matching 11 bases. Germline V gene data show CDR1 as SGHNT and CDR2 as YYREEE (reference sequence). J lost 3 bases, V lost 4 bases, and 6 bases had no gene match. This CDR3 contains 15 residues. CDR3 coding DNA: TGTGCCAGCAGCCGGGGACAGGGGGGAATCTACGAGCAGTACTTC. It is translated as CASSRGQGGIYEQYF.

V usage is TRBV28 and J usage is TRBJ2-6, with D uncertain. Germline loops: CDR1 MDHEN, CDR2 SYDVKM. The CDR3 covers 13 residues. With 11 bases removed from V and 2 bases from J, the gap between germline ends came to 10 bases. The CDR3 region has the DNA TGTGCCTCGGAAAGGCCTGGGGCCAACGTCCTGACTTTC. This encodes CASERPGANVLTF. Combining the CDR3 with reference TRBV28 and TRBJ2-6 gives the whole variable domain DVKVTQSSRYLVKRTGEKVFLECVQDMDHENMFWYRQDPGLGLRLIYFSYDVKMKEKGDIPEGYSVSREKKERFSLILESASTNQTSMYLCASERPGANVLTFGAGSRLTVL.

The V and J genes are TRBV6-6 and TRBJ2-1, with 9 bases matching TRBD1. Germline CDR1 is MNHNY and CDR2 is SVGAGI (reference sequence). V trimming: 11 bases; J trimming: 6 bases; junction bases outside the gene matches: 8. The CDR3 covers 13 residues. Here the CDR3 DNA reads TGTGCCGGGGGACAGGGACTAACCAATGAGCAGTTCTTC. Translated, it gives CAGGQGLTNEQFF.

The CDR3 spells CASSERTGTYEQYF. CDR3 bases: TGTGCCAGCAGTGAAAGGACAGGAACCTACGAGCAGTACTTC. This sequence joins TRBV2 and TRBJ2-7; 7 nucleotides match TRBD1. After removal of 2 bases from V and 2 bases from J, the junction contained 3 bases not matched to a gene. The CDR3 extends over 14 amino acids. Germline assignment: CDR1 SNHLY and CDR2 FYNNEI.

V usage is TRBV29-1 and J usage is TRBJ2-5; D not certain. V was clipped by 7 bases and J by 1 base, with 13 bases between them. Germline CDR1 is SQVTM and CDR2 is ANQGSEA. The CDR3 spans 13 residues. The CDR3 is CSAKTGPQETQYF. CDR3 bases: TGCAGCGCCAAAACCGGGCCCCAAGAGACCCAGTACTTC.

Points on this clone: Sequence at one end of the junction differs from germline and may be a read error. The V call is TRBV7-9, the J call TRBJ1-1; D remains unclear. Germline CDR1 reads SEHNR; CDR2 reads FQNEAQ (reference sequence). The CDR3 consists of 13 residues. As DNA, the CDR3 is TGTGCCAGCAGCTTAAGCATGAAGACTGAAGCTTTCTTT. As protein: CASSLSMKTEAFF. Looking up the rest from reference TRBV7-9 and TRBJ1-1 gives the full variable domain: DTGVSQNPRHKITKRGQNVTFRCDPISEHNRLYWYRQTLGQGPEFLTYFQNEAQLEKSRLLSDRFSAERPKGSFSTLEIQRTEQGDSAMYLCASSLSMKTEAFFGQGTRLTVV.

This chain joins TRBV2 and TRBJ1-5; weak D call: TRBD1 (5 bases). This CDR3 has 15 amino acids. The V gene's germline CDR1 is SNHLY and CDR2 FYNNEI. V dropped 4 bases and J dropped 2 bases, with 12 bases sitting between them. The CDR3 nucleotides are TGTGCCAGCAGTGCGGGGGTAGTGGGCAATCAGCCCCAGCATTTT. Translating it yields CASSAGVVGNQPQHF.

The rearrangement joins TRBV27 to TRBJ1-1; D perhaps matches TRBD1 (5 bases). Trimming pared 0 bases from V and 4 bases from J, leaving 12 bases between. The CDR3 consists of 15 residues. Germline V CDR1 and CDR2: MNHEY, SMNVEV (reference sequence). As DNA, the CDR3 is TGTGCCAGCAGTTTATCCCTAGCCAGGGTCACTGAAGCTTTCTTT. Amino acid sequence: CASSLSLARVTEAFF.

The CDR3 DNA is TGTGCCAGCAGTGAATCTGACTATGGCTACACCTTC. Encoded protein: CASSESDYGYTF. The J gene is TRBJ1-2, the V gene TRBV2; D is unclear. Trimming took off 2 bases at V and 3 bases at J, with 4 bases between the two ends. The CDR3 consists of 12 residues. The germline V gene encodes CDR1 SNHLY and CDR2 FYNNEI.

The rearrangement links TRBV6-5 to TRBJ2-7, with 11 bases matching TRBD2. In germline, CDR1 is MNHEY, CDR2 SVGAGI. J lost 4 bases, V lost 6 bases, and 8 bases had no gene match. This CDR3 comprises 15 residues. The CDR3 nucleotides read TGTGCCAGCAGCTTACAGGCTAGCGGGAGGTACGAGCAGTACTTC. Amino acids: CASSLQASGRYEQYF.

V is TRBV28 and J is TRBJ1-1, with D unclear. Germline V gives CDR1 MDHEN, CDR2 SYDVKM. There are 10 residues in the CDR3. V dropped 8 bases and J dropped 3 bases, with 4 bases sitting between them. CDR3 in DNA: TGTGCCAGCCAGGACACTGAAGCTTTCTTT. Translated: CASQDTEAFF.